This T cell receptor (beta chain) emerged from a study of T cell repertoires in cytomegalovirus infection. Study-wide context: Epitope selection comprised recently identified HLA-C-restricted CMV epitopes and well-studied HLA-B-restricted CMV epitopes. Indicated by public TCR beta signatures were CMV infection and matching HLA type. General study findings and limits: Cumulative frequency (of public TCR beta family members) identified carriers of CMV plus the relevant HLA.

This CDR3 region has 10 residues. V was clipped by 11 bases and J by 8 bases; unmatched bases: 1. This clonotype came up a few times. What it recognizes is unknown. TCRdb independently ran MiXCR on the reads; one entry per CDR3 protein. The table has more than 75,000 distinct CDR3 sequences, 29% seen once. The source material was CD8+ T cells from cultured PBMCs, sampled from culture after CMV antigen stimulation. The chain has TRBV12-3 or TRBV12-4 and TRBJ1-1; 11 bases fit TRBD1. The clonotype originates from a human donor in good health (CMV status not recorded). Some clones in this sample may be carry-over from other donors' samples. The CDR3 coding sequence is TGTGCCGGGGACAGGGGGGAAGCTTTCTTT. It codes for CAGDRGEAFF.